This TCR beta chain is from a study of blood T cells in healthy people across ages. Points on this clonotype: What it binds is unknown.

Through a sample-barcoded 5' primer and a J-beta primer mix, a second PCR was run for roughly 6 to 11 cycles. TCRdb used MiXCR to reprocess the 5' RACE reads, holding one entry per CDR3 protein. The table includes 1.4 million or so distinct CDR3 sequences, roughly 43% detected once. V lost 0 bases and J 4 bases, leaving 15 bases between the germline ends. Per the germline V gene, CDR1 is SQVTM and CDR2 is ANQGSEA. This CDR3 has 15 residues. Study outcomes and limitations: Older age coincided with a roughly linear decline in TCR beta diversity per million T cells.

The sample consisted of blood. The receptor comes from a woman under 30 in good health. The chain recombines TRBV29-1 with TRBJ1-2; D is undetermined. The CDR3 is CSVEDRFGDRYGYTF. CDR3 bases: TGCAGCGTTGAAGATCGTTTCGGGGATCGCTATGGCTACACCTTC.